Following are 15 T cell receptor beta chains from one sample sequenced in a study of T cells in Graves' hyperthyroidism and ophthalmopathy. TCR beta CDR3 regions were amplified from RNA transcripts. First-round RT-PCR of the TCR CDR3 relied on the HTBI primer set. Each CDR3 protein is one row after TCRdb ran MiXCR on the multiplex PCR reads. The data hold around 270,000 distinct CDR3 sequences, with less than 20% observed a single time. Sequencing used blood. Receptor source: a man aged 50 or older with Graves' ophthalmopathy.

Many counts were recorded for this clonotype. V is TRBV27 and J is TRBJ2-7; maybe TRBD1 (6 bases). Germline V gives CDR1 MNHEY, CDR2 SMNVEV (reference sequence). There are 12 residues in the CDR3. Deletions cut 6 bases from V and 6 bases from J, with 12 bases between. CDR3 sequence: CASRTGISEQYF. The CDR3 nucleotides are TGTGCCAGCAGAACAGGGATTTCCGAGCAGTACTTC.

The chain uses TRBV12-5 and TRBJ2-7; 7 bases are a match to TRBD1. Germline CDR1 is LGHNT and CDR2 is FRNRAP. V trimming: 0 bases; J trimming: 7 bases; junction bases outside the gene matches: 9. There are 15 residues in the CDR3. CDR3 bases: TGTGCTAGTGGTTTGGTACAGGGGCCCCTTGGAGAGCAGTACTTC. Protein sequence: CASGLVQGPLGEQYF. Supplemented by reference TRBV12-5 and TRBJ2-7, the full variable domain reads DARVTQTPRHKVTEMGQEVTMRCQPILGHNTVFWYRQTMMQGLELLAYFRNRAPLDDSGMPKDRFSAEMPDATLATLKIQPSEPRDSAVYFCASGLVQGPLGEQYFGPGTRLTVT.

This clonotype has a count of ten or more. This sequence joins TRBV5-1 and TRBJ2-1; D is ambiguous. V dropped 4 bases and J dropped 9 bases, with 14 bases sitting between them. The germline V gene has CDR1 SGHRS and CDR2 YFSETQ. CDR3 size: 13 residues. The CDR3 loop reads CASSDTYRGEQFF. CDR3 bases: TGCGCCAGCAGCGACACCTACAGAGGTGAGCAGTTCTTC.

This clonotype has ten or more counts. V is TRBV10-3 and J is TRBJ2-3; TRBD2 matches 13 bases. Germline CDR1 reads ENHRY; CDR2 reads SYGVKD. The CDR3 is 16 residues long. The V segment lost 2 bases and the J segment 6 bases; nucleotides outside the gene matches: 5. CDR3 residues: CAISETSGRATDTQYF. CDR3 bases: TGTGCCATCAGTGAGACTAGCGGGAGGGCAACTGATACGCAGTATTTT.

For this clonotype: Given a much more abundant clone one base away, this may be a read error. In nucleotides, the CDR3 is TGTGCCAGCAACTTAGTTCCGGGCCTAGCCAAAAACATTCAGTACTTC. Its translation is CASNLVPGLAKNIQYF. This chain uses TRBV7-2 with TRBJ2-4; D remains ambiguous. Germline-derived CDR1 and CDR2 are SGHTA and FQGNSA. The CDR3 has 16 amino acids.

This clonotype was seen more than once but under ten times. The gene calls are TRBV28 and TRBJ1-1; 7 bases agree with TRBD1. The CDR3 spans 14 residues. The V segment lost 6 bases and the J segment 9 bases; nucleotides outside the gene matches: 13. Germline lookup yields CDR1 MDHEN and CDR2 SYDVKM. The CDR3 nucleotides are TGTGCCAGCAGCAGCCTGGGACAGTACTTACAAGCTTTCTTT. This sequence encodes CASSSLGQYLQAFF.

This clonotype was observed a few times. The rearrangement uses TRBV30 and TRBJ2-7; no clear D. The germline gives CDR1 GTSNPN, CDR2 SVGIG (reference sequence). Between the trimmed V and J ends, which lost 3 bases and 5 bases, there was a span of 11 bases. CDR3 length: 12 residues. The CDR3 nucleotides read TGTGCCTGGAGACGGTCCTCGGACGAGCAGTACTTC. It specifies CAWRRSSDEQYF.

This clonotype has just one count. A much larger clone lies a single base off, so this may be a read error. The chain employs TRBV2 and TRBJ2-3; TRBD1 agrees at 7 bases. Germline assignment: CDR1 SNHLY and CDR2 FYNNEI. The CDR3 is made up of 16 amino acids. J gave up 0 bases and V 2 bases, and 5 bases lay outside the gene matches. The CDR3 is CASSERPGQSTDTQYF. CDR3 DNA sequence: TGTGCCAGCAGTGAAAGACCGGGACAGAGCACAGATACGCAGTATTTT.

The gene calls are TRBV10-3 and TRBJ2-5, with TRBD2 identical over 9 bases. V lost 7 bases to trimming and J lost 3 bases; unmatched junction nucleotides: 3. CDR1 ENHRY and CDR2 SYGVKD come from the germline V gene. The CDR3 sequence is 13 residues long. CDR3 residues: CAINSGSKETQYF. CDR3 bases: TGTGCCATCAATAGCGGGAGTAAAGAGACCCAGTACTTC.

This clonotype was observed a few times. The chain links TRBV9 to TRBJ2-7; TRBD2 is a possible D gene (6 bases). The V gene lost 0 bases and the J gene lost 0 bases, with 10 bases spanning the gap. The germline V gene has CDR1 SGDLS and CDR2 YYNGEE. This CDR3 is built from 15 residues. The CDR3 loop is CASSVGDSSSYEQYF. CDR3 in DNA: TGTGCCAGCAGCGTAGGGGACTCCAGCTCCTACGAGCAGTACTTC.

This clonotype was seen only a few times. The CDR3 sequence is CASSYSAGTYGYTF. The CDR3 nucleotides are TGTGCCAGCAGTTACTCCGCAGGGACCTATGGCTACACCTTC. J is TRBJ1-2 and V is TRBV6-6, with D maybe TRBD1 (5 bases). Germline lookup yields CDR1 MNHNY and CDR2 SVGAGI (reference sequence). V was clipped by 0 bases and J by 4 bases, with 9 bases between them. The length of the CDR3 is 14 residues.

At least ten counts were recorded for this clonotype. The V and J genes are TRBV20-1 and TRBJ2-2; TRBD2 matches 15 bases. This CDR3 comprises 16 residues. V dropped 0 bases and J dropped 12; count of bases not matched to a gene: 8. From germline, CDR1 is DFQATT and CDR2 SNEGSKA (reference sequence). The CDR3 DNA sequence: TGCAGTGCTAGAGAACATGGACTAGCGGGAGGGCGGAAGCTGTTTTTT. Protein sequence: CSAREHGLAGGRKLFF.

Only a few counts were recorded for this clonotype. V gene TRBV11-2 combines with J gene TRBJ2-7; 9 nucleotides match TRBD2. The CDR3 is 14 amino acids. The junction had 12 bases not matched to a gene; V was cut back by 9 bases and J by 6 bases. Germline V gene sequence: CDR1 SGHAT, CDR2 FQNNGV. DNA for the CDR3: TGTGCCAGTAGGCGGGAGGGACCCGCAGGCGAGCAGTACTTC. Its translation: CASRREGPAGEQYF.

This clonotype has more than one count but fewer than ten. V and J are TRBV6-9 and TRBJ2-7; 9 positions agree with TRBD1. CDR1 and CDR2 from the germline V gene are MNHGY and SVAAGI. This CDR3 contains 14 residues. The ends lost 4 bases at V and 3 bases at J; junction bases unmatched: 4. CDR3 region: CASSFGQGNYEQYF. DNA for the CDR3: TGTGCCAGCAGTTTCGGACAGGGGAACTACGAGCAGTACTTC.

This clonotype was counted once. The chain couples TRBV9 to TRBJ2-1; 14 bases fit TRBD2. CDR3 length: 16 residues. Losses at the gene ends were 1 base for V and 8 bases for J; bases not matched to a gene: 5. CDR1 is SGDLS, CDR2 YYNGEE, per germline. The CDR3 protein is CASSVLGTSGSHEQFF. The CDR3 nucleotides read TGTGCCAGCAGCGTACTAGGGACTAGCGGGAGTCATGAGCAGTTCTTC.